The 11 T cell receptor beta chains in this list originate from one sample, sequenced in a study of shared clonotypes between healthy human individuals. Using immunoSEQ multiplex PCR, the repertoire was profiled, and TCRdb retains in-frame clones only, with some absent. The table has approximately 620,000 clones, 97% seen once. The specimen sequenced was naive CD4+ T cells sorted from blood. Subset meaning: CD45RA+ positively selected. These receptors were obtained from a woman aged 25 to 39 in good health.

V gene TRBV28 combines with J gene TRBJ1-2; perhaps TRBD1 as D (5 bases). Per germline, CDR1 MDHEN and CDR2 SYDVKM. This CDR3 is 14 amino acids long. The V gene lost 7 bases and the J gene lost 3 bases, with 15 bases spanning the gap. In DNA, the CDR3 is TGTGCCAGCATGGGACTTGGGAGAGACTATGGCTACACCTTC. This encodes CASMGLGRDYGYTF.

The chain uses TRBV11-2 and TRBJ1-1; D gene unclear. The ends were cut back, 5 bases at V and 6 bases at J, with 13 bases in the middle. Germline lookup yields CDR1 SGHAT and CDR2 FQNNGV. This CDR3 contains 13 residues. The chain's CDR3 is CASSRTGRAEAFF. CDR3 DNA: TGTGCCAGCAGCCGGACGGGAAGGGCTGAAGCTTTCTTT.

The chain combines TRBV18 with TRBJ1-1; D ambiguous. This CDR3 spans 12 amino acids. V lost 1 base, J lost 5 bases, and 5 bases lay in between. CDR1 and CDR2 (germline): KGHSH, LQKENI. DNA of the CDR3: TGTGCCAGCTCACCACTGCTAACTGAAGCTTTCTTT. Protein: CASSPLLTEAFF.

The V and J genes are TRBV7-9 and TRBJ2-1, with TRBD2 matching over 10 bases. Germline CDR1 reads SEHNR; CDR2 reads FQNEAQ (reference sequence). There are 19 residues in the CDR3. After removal of 0 bases from V and 0 bases from J, the junction contained 8 bases not matched to a gene. CDR3 sequence reads: CASSLAKLAGTLSYNEQFF. The CDR3, as DNA: TGTGCCAGCAGCTTAGCTAAACTAGCGGGAACCCTCTCCTACAATGAGCAGTTCTTC.

This chain connects TRBV19 to TRBJ2-7, with D maybe TRBD2 (6 bases). The CDR3 is 14 amino acids. Trimming took off 3 bases at V and 4 bases at J, with 13 bases between the two ends. Germline V gene sequence: CDR1 LNHDA, CDR2 SQIVND (reference sequence). The CDR3 reads CASSMPGERYEQYF. DNA of the CDR3: TGTGCCAGTAGTATGCCGGGGGAAAGGTACGAGCAGTACTTC.

This clone was detected once. The rearrangement joins TRBV28 to TRBJ1-5; possible D gene TRBD1, 5 bases. V lost 3 bases and J 4 bases, leaving 10 bases between the germline ends. From germline, CDR1 is MDHEN and CDR2 SYDVKM. The CDR3 is 14 amino acids. CDR3 region: CASSFGGWNQPQHF. The CDR3, as DNA: TGTGCCAGCAGTTTCGGGGGTTGGAATCAGCCCCAGCATTTT. Supplemented by reference TRBV28 and TRBJ1-5, the full variable domain reads DVKVTQSSRYLVKRTGEKVFLECVQDMDHENMFWYRQDPGLGLRLIYFSYDVKMKEKGDIPEGYSVSREKKERFSLILESASTNQTSMYLCASSFGGWNQPQHFGDGTRLSIL.

This chain links TRBV6-1 with TRBJ1-4; D gene ambiguous. The germline gives CDR1 MNHNS, CDR2 SASEGT. V was pared by 6 bases and J by 14 bases, with 13 bases between. This CDR3 contains 11 residues. CDR3 sequence (DNA): TGTGCCAGCAGGGCGATCTACGAGCTGTTTTTT. This sequence encodes CASRAIYELFF.

The rearrangement joins TRBV11-2 to TRBJ2-7, with D unresolved. This CDR3 comprises 15 residues. Trimming took 1 base from V and 4 from J, leaving 14 bases between them. Germline-derived CDR1 and CDR2 are SGHAT and FQNNGV. The DNA for the CDR3 is TGTGCCAGCAGCTTAGCAAAGGGAACCTGGTACGAGCAGTACTTC. Its translation: CASSLAKGTWYEQYF.

The genes are TRBV27 and TRBJ1-1, with TRBD1 matching 10 bases. In germline, CDR1 is MNHEY, CDR2 SMNVEV (reference sequence). V shed 4 bases and J 2 bases; nucleotides not matched to a gene: 10. The CDR3 covers 17 residues. The DNA of the CDR3 is TGTGCCAGCAGTTCCCCGGACAGGGGGGTTGGAAACACTGAAGCTTTCTTT. It translates to CASSSPDRGVGNTEAFF.

The CDR3 sequence: CASSFQGKFYGYTF. CDR3 nucleotide sequence: TGTGCCAGCAGTTTCCAGGGAAAATTCTATGGCTACACCTTC. This chain connects TRBV28 to TRBJ1-2; D is perhaps TRBD1 (5 bases). The CDR3 loop spans 14 amino acids. The germline V and J ends were trimmed by 3 bases and 4 bases, with 12 bases remaining between them. Germline CDR1 MDHEN, CDR2 SYDVKM.

The chain combines TRBV30 with TRBJ2-5; 9 nucleotides agree with TRBD1. CDR1 is GTSNPN and CDR2 is SVGIG in the germline V gene (reference sequence). J lost 5 bases, V lost 2 bases, and 6 bases had no gene match. The length of the CDR3 is 14 residues. The CDR3 spells CAWSYRGLQETQYF. The CDR3 region has the DNA TGTGCCTGGAGTTACAGGGGGCTCCAGGAGACCCAGTACTTC. Drawing the rest from reference TRBV30 and TRBJ2-5, the complete variable domain is SQTIHQWPATLVQPVGSPLSLECTVEGTSNPNLYWYRQAAGRGLQLLFYSVGIGQISSEVPQNLSASRPQDRQFILSSKKLLLSDSGFYLCAWSYRGLQETQYFGPGTRLLVL.